This is a list of T cell receptor beta chains from one sample in a study of shared clonotypes between healthy human individuals. TCRdb keeps only in-frame clones here, not all; method: immunoSEQ multiplex PCR. Here the sample spans fewer than 550,000 clones, around 79% being singletons. Material for sequencing was PBMCs. The receptors here all came from a woman aged 40 to 50 in good health. Some clones in this sample may be carry-over from other donors' samples. Both conserved end residues are part of each CDR3. D genes are given only for firm matches. Clone size is not always given. Where it is, it says once, few, many or a class for expanded clones.

d_call j_call v_call clone_size cdr3_aa cdr3_nt
TRBD2 TRBJ2-1 TRBV5-1 once CASSFAGGQYNEQFF TGCGCCAGCAGCTTTGCGGGAGGTCAGTACAATGAGCAGTTCTTC
- TRBJ2-1 TRBV5-1 - CASSSAPGPLNEQFF TGCGCCAGCAGTTCGGCCCCGGGGCCTCTCAATGAGCAGTTCTTC
- TRBJ2-5 TRBV28 - CASSLGGDGTQYF TGTGCCAGCAGTTTGGGGGGAGACGGGACCCAGTACTTC
TRBD1 TRBJ2-1 TRBV7-6 - CASSLVPGQGSANNEQFF TGTGCCAGCAGCTTAGTCCCGGGACAGGGCTCGGCCAACAATGAGCAGTTCTTC
- TRBJ2-1 TRBV5-1 - CASSLLGEEQFF TGCGCCAGCAGCTTGTTGGGGGAAGAGCAGTTCTTC
TRBD1 TRBJ2-1 TRBV28 few CASSTAGTGYNEQFF TGTGCCAGCAGCACCGCCGGGACAGGGTACAATGAGCAGTTCTTC
TRBD2 TRBJ2-6 TRBV7-3 - CASSLNPRLAGPSGANVLTF TGTGCCAGCAGCTTAAATCCCAGACTAGCGGGGCCTTCTGGGGCCAACGTCCTGACTTTC
- TRBJ1-3 TRBV7-3 - CASSQSNSGNTIYF TGTGCCAGCAGCCAAAGCAACTCTGGAAACACCATATATTTT
- TRBJ2-3 TRBV11-1 - CASSLVLFTDTQYF TGTGCCAGCAGCTTAGTCCTGTTCACAGATACGCAGTATTTT
- TRBJ2-7 TRBV28 - CASNALGGGSSYEQYF TGTGCCAGCAATGCCCTCGGAGGAGGCAGCTCCTACGAGCAGTACTTC
- TRBJ2-5 TRBV9 - CASSVGGGDMVETQYF TGTGCCAGCAGCGTTGGGGGCGGGGATATGGTGGAGACCCAGTACTTC
TRBD1 TRBJ1-2 TRBV7-9 - CASSLANRGLGYTF TGTGCCAGCAGCTTAGCGAACAGGGGGCTTGGCTACACCTTC
- TRBJ1-2 TRBV18 - CASSPRAGYGYTF TGTGCCAGCTCACCGCGGGCAGGGTATGGCTACACCTTC
- TRBJ2-5 TRBV19 - CASMRGSQETQYF TGTGCCAGTATGCGGGGATCCCAAGAGACCCAGTACTTC
- TRBJ2-1 TRBV28 - CASSSSGGSIYEQFF -
TRBD1 TRBJ2-5 TRBV27 - CASSLRGRETQYF TGTGCCAGCAGTTTAAGGGGGCGGGAGACCCAGTACTTC
- TRBJ1-6 TRBV5-1 - CASSLEIRQGRSPLHF TGCGCCAGCAGCTTGGAAATACGGCAGGGGCGGTCACCCCTCCACTTT
TRBD1 TRBJ1-5 TRBV2 few CASSLGQGGYQPQHF TGTGCCAGCAGTTTAGGACAGGGGGGATATCAGCCCCAGCATTTT
- TRBJ2-3 TRBV15 - CATSRGSTRRTDTQYF TGTGCCACCAGCAGAGGCTCGACGAGACGCACAGATACGCAGTATTTT
TRBD2 TRBJ2-5 TRBV2 - CASSDPDGLVGETQYF TGTGCCAGCAGTGATCCGGACGGACTAGTTGGAGAGACCCAGTACTTC
TRBD1 TRBJ1-5 TRBV7-2 many CASSIRQGTQPQHF TGTGCCAGCAGCATCAGACAGGGTACGCAGCCCCAGCATTTT
- TRBJ2-7 TRBV6-5 - CASSYSRQGGYEQYF TGTGCCAGCAGTTACTCGAGACAGGGAGGTTACGAGCAGTACTTC
TRBD1 TRBJ1-4 TRBV30 - CAWSPRGPTNEKLFF TGTGCCTGGAGCCCTAGGGGGCCAACAAATGAAAAACTGTTTTTT
TRBD1 TRBJ1-3 TRBV7-9 - CASSPTTGGYTIYF TGTGCCAGCAGCCCCACGACAGGGGGGTACACCATATATTTT
TRBD1 TRBJ2-5 TRBV5-1 few CASNLQGTQETQYF TGCGCCAGCAACTTACAGGGGACCCAAGAGACCCAGTACTTC
- TRBJ2-7 TRBV5-1 - CASSLSQGSEQYF TGCGCCAGCAGCTTGTCGCAGGGCTCCGAGCAGTACTTC
TRBD2 TRBJ2-1 TRBV7-3 - CASSLGTSRDEQFF TGTGCCAGCAGCTTAGGGACTAGTAGGGATGAGCAGTTCTTC
- TRBJ2-1 TRBV5-1 - CASSLVPSYNEQFF TGCGCCAGCAGCTTGGTCCCCAGTTACAATGAGCAGTTCTTC
- TRBJ2-4 TRBV19 few CASSPGRWNIQYF TGTGCCAGTAGTCCGGGGAGATGGAACATTCAGTACTTC
- TRBJ1-2 TRBV4-3 once CASSQEAHYGYTF TGCGCCAGCAGCCAAGAGGCTCACTATGGCTACACCTTC
- TRBJ2-2 TRBV27 - CASSFLSAPNTGELFF TGTGCCAGCAGTTTCCTTTCGGCCCCGAACACCGGGGAGCTGTTTTTT
- TRBJ2-5 TRBV7-2 - CASSLASTAQETQYF TGTGCCAGCAGCTTAGCGTCCACAGCTCAAGAGACCCAGTACTTC
TRBD2 TRBJ2-3 TRBV7-3 - CASSLQSGNTDTQYF TGTGCCAGCAGCCTACAGAGCGGGAACACAGATACGCAGTATTTT
- TRBJ2-3 TRBV6-1 - CASNSGAPPDTQYF TGTGCCAGCAATTCGGGAGCCCCCCCAGATACGCAGTATTTT
TRBD2 TRBJ2-2 TRBV18 - CASSRPGGTGELFF TGTGCCAGCTCCAGGCCGGGAGGTACCGGGGAGCTGTTTTTT
- TRBJ1-6 TRBV25-1 - CASSDSAAGSPLHF TGTGCCAGCAGTGATTCGGCCGCCGGTTCACCCCTCCACTTT
- TRBJ2-1 TRBV29-1 - CSVDRSGARNEQFF TGCAGCGTTGATCGGTCAGGGGCCCGGAATGAGCAGTTCTTC
- TRBJ1-1 TRBV28 - CASSFGPNTEAFF TGTGCCAGCAGTTTCGGCCCGAACACTGAAGCTTTCTTT
- TRBJ2-1 TRBV7-2 - CASRRRDVLNEQFF TGTGCCAGCCGCCGAAGAGATGTCCTCAATGAGCAGTTCTTC
TRBD1 TRBJ1-2 TRBV6-6 - CASRGQGHWGYTF TGTGCCAGCAGGGGACAGGGTCATTGGGGCTACACCTTC
- TRBJ2-7 TRBV7-6 - CASSQLGEQYF TGTGCCAGCAGCCAACTTGGCGAGCAGTACTTC
- TRBJ2-2 TRBV5-1 - CASSFGAGNTGELFF TGCGCCAGCAGCTTTGGTGCGGGAAACACCGGGGAGCTGTTTTTT
TRBD1 TRBJ1-2 TRBV4-3 - CASSPAVGGAGYGYTF TGCGCCAGCAGCCCCGCCGTAGGGGGCGCAGGGTATGGCTACACCTTC
- TRBJ2-3 TRBV27 - CASSLKAPGPTSRSTDTQYF TGTGCCAGCAGTTTAAAGGCCCCGGGGCCGACTTCTAGAAGCACAGATACGCAGTATTTT
- TRBJ2-7 TRBV10-3 once CAISESRYEQYF TGTGCCATCAGTGAGTCGAGATACGAGCAGTACTTC